Following are 9 T cell receptor beta chains from one sample sequenced in a study of somatic mutations in cytotoxic T cells in rheumatoid arthritis. Some clones are missing from TCRdb's copy, which holds only in-frame ones; the method was immunoSEQ multiplex PCR. Here the sample spans 23,000 or so clones, nearly 75% being singletons. The sample consisted of CD8+ T cells sorted from blood. The receptor set was obtained from a woman between 18 and 29 years old in good health.

In its sample, this clone was seen once. The sample holds other DNA sequences that translate to the same CDR3. The chain recombines TRBV28 with TRBJ2-5; 9 nucleotides match TRBD2. The trim removed 5 bases at V and 5 bases at J, leaving 3 bases unmatched. CDR3 length equals 13 residues. The germline V gene encodes CDR1 MDHEN and CDR2 SYDVKM. The CDR3 coding sequence is TGTGCCAGCAGTCCAGCGGGAGGTGAGACCCAGTACTTC. As protein: CASSPAGGETQYF.

The chain couples TRBV7-8 to TRBJ1-1; 7 bases are a match to TRBD1. The CDR3 is 12 residues long. Germline V gives CDR1 SGHVS, CDR2 FQNEAQ. V shed 10 bases and J 3 bases; nucleotides not matched to a gene: 5. CDR3 sequence reads: CATRTGYTEAFF. CDR3 in DNA: TGTGCCACCAGGACAGGTTACACTGAAGCTTTCTTT.

V usage is TRBV25-1 and J usage is TRBJ2-1; 9 bases align to TRBD1. CDR1 MGHDK and CDR2 SYGVNS come from the germline V gene. V shed 10 bases and J 1 base; nucleotides not matched to a gene: 5. The length of the CDR3 is 14 residues. CDR3 residues: CATSDRGSYNEQFF. The CDR3 DNA reads TGTGCCACGTCCGACAGGGGGTCCTACAATGAGCAGTTCTTC. Full variable domain (remainder filled in from reference TRBV25-1 and TRBJ2-1): EADIYQTPRYLVIGTGKKITLECSQTMGHDKMYWYQQDPGMELHLIHYSYGVNSTEKGDLSSESTVSRIRTEHFPLTLESARPSHTSQYLCATSDRGSYNEQFFGPGTRLTVL.

This chain joins TRBV29-1 and TRBJ2-5; D gene uncertain. Trimming removed 0 bases at V and 3 bases at J, with 14 bases between. The V gene's germline CDR1 is SQVTM and CDR2 ANQGSEA. The CDR3 loop spans 15 amino acids. CDR3 residues: CSVEDPRVLEETQYF. CDR3 in DNA: TGCAGCGTTGAAGATCCCCGGGTCCTAGAAGAGACCCAGTACTTC.

The genes are TRBV19 and TRBJ2-7; 8 bases agree with TRBD1. J gave up 3 bases and V 5 bases, and 6 bases lay outside the gene matches. There are 14 residues in the CDR3. From germline, CDR1 is LNHDA and CDR2 SQIVND (reference sequence). DNA for the CDR3: TGTGCCAGTAGTCGGAGGGACAGGATCTACGAGCAGTACTTC. This translates into CASSRRDRIYEQYF.

V usage is TRBV6-5 and J usage is TRBJ2-7, with a possible D match to TRBD2 (7 bases). The CDR3 is 16 amino acids. Germline V lookup: CDR1 MNHEY, CDR2 SVGAGI. Deletions cut 2 bases from V and 2 bases from J, with 16 bases between. This CDR3 is CASSYSTSGGAYEQYF. CDR3 DNA: TGTGCCAGCAGTTACAGTACCTCGGGGGGCGCCTACGAGCAGTACTTC.

This clone occurred a few times. The rearrangement links TRBV11-2 to TRBJ1-1; D gene uncertain. The germline V gene encodes CDR1 SGHAT and CDR2 FQNNGV. The germline V and J ends were trimmed by 4 bases and 2 bases, with 8 bases remaining between them. CDR3 length: 13 residues. CDR3 coding DNA: TGTGCCAGCAGCTCATTACTAAACACTGAAGCTTTCTTT. The encoded protein is CASSSLLNTEAFF.

The chain has TRBV2 and TRBJ1-1, with TRBD1 as a possible D gene (5 bases). The length of the CDR3 is 16 residues. Deletions cut 3 bases from V and 4 bases from J, with 18 bases between. The germline gives CDR1 SNHLY, CDR2 FYNNEI. The CDR3 protein is CASSDPRLGRGTEAFF. CDR3 sequence (DNA): TGTGCCAGCAGTGACCCACGTTTGGGGAGGGGCACTGAAGCTTTCTTT.

This rearrangement joins TRBV6-4 to TRBJ1-1; D uncertain. Germline assignment: CDR1 MRHNA and CDR2 SNTAGT. The CDR3 runs 13 residues. With 5 bases removed from V and 3 bases from J, the gap between germline ends came to 10 bases. In DNA, the CDR3 is TGTGCCAGCAGTATAGGTCGGGACACTGAAGCTTTCTTT. This sequence encodes CASSIGRDTEAFF.